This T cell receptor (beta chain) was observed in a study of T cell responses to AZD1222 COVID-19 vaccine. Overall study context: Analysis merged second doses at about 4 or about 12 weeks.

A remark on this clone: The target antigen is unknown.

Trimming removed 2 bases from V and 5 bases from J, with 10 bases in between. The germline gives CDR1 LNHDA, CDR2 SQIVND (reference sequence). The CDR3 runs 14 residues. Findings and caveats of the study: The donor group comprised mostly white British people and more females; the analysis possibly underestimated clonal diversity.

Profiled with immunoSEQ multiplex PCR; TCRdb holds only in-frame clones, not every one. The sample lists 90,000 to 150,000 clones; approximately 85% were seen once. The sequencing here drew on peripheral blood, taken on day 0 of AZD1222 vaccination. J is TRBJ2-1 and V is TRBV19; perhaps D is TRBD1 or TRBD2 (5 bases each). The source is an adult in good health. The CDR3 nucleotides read TGTGCCAGTAGTATAATATGGGGGAACAATGAGCAGTTCTTC. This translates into CASSIIWGNNEQFF.